This T cell receptor (beta chain) was sequenced for a study of blood T cell repertoires in COVID-19. Whole-study context: Samples taken during acute and convalescent COVID-19 were collected in the United States, Italy and Spain. In each case, the material was cDNA or gDNA derived from T cells, B-cell-depleted T cells, or PBMCs.

Individuals aged 18 to 89 years were recruited from some 26 US areas. Cohorts were determined from participant-reported clinical history. Sequenced by immunoSEQ multiplex PCR; TCRdb stores in-frame clones only, minus some. The sample has 240,000 or so clones; 75% to 90% are singletons. The CDR3 sequence is 15 residues long. Per germline, CDR1 SGHDT and CDR2 YYEEEE. With 4 bases clipped from V and 3 bases from J, the junction kept 3 bases outside the gene matches. The V and J genes are TRBV5-6 and TRBJ2-4; 11 bases match TRBD2. The sequence came from a woman between 35 and 50 years old with acute COVID-19. Sequencing was carried out using PBMCs or T cells enriched from blood (not recorded which). The CDR3 sequence: CASSGLAGDKNIQYF. The CDR3 DNA reads as TGTGCCAGCAGCGGACTAGCGGGCGACAAAAACATTCAGTACTTC.